The T cell receptor beta chain under discussion was sequenced for a study of T cell responses to AZD1222 COVID-19 vaccine (dated by TCRdb to the early 2020s). With regard to the full study: TCR sequencing was performed for about 240 trial participants, of whom about 200 were given two doses of AZD1222 and 26 were given two doses of MenACWY control vaccine. Enrollment into the trials was organized by age into subgroups of 18-55, 56-69 and 70-plus years, and those subgroups contained about 160, 30 and 59 TCR-sequenced participants, respectively. Study-wide findings and limitations: Vaccine-associated CD4 TCRs spanned the whole spike protein, with dominant responses in regions 160-218 and 743-854. Nearly half of unique spike-specific TCRs reportedly recognized epitopes outside regions mutated in the B.1.351 and B.1.1.7 variants. After two AZD1222 doses, spike-specific TCR breadth and depth were significantly higher than at day 0 and than in MenACWY recipients. The 56-69-year group was small, and its depth increase did not reach significance, likely because of low power. Most participants were white British and females outnumbered males, and the authors suggested that clonal diversity may have been underestimated. Because no day 14 peak-response samples were available, the repertoires could be characterized only after the peak T cell response. Conclusions about previously exposed vaccinees are limited, since just six or seven AZD1222 recipients were seropositive for SARS-CoV-2 at baseline.

The CDR3 regions of human TCRbeta chains were analyzed by immunosequencing. Regarding the original processing steps: TCRs in the repertoires were compared against a reference library of SARS-CoV-2-specific TCRs that had been generated with the MIRA antigen-specificity platform. Breadth was defined as the fraction of unique TCRs that were SARS-CoV-2-associated, and depth was defined as the fraction of total T cells that were SARS-CoV-2-associated. Each spike-specific TCR was assigned to its reactive spike region and to a CD4 or CD8 class using the MIRA data. Log10-transformed breadth and depth values were compared by one-way ANOVA with Sidak's multiple comparisons tests. The clones in this table, taken by TCRdb from immuneACCESS, are in-frame only. Not every clone is retained; where verified, under half of the shortfall comes from an unresolved V gene, and the cause of the rest is unknown. The V and J calls and the clone size are those of that table, but D and trimming were determined from the DNA. The sample includes 90,000 to 120,000 clones, with 85% to 95% observed a single time. The ten top clones hold roughly 5.6% of the sample.

As regards this clone: No antigen is known for it. Qualities for individual bases were not recorded, and no much larger clone is one base off.

The time point label here, explained by the study, means: about 28 days (+/-7) after the second vaccine dose. AZD1222 recipients whose second dose came at about 4 weeks and those whose second dose came at about 12 weeks were combined into one group, since spike-specific TCR depth and breadth did not differ between the two schedules. Samples from vaccinated people were obtained from the UK trials COV001 and COV002, which included a single-blind randomized controlled phase 2/3 trial of AZD1222 (ChAdOx1 nCoV-19) in healthy adults. Trial participant PBMC samples were collected at day 0 and day 28 after the second dose for TCRbeta chain sequencing. V is reduced by 2 bases and J by 2 bases, leaving a spacing of 3 bases between them. Including the terminal cysteine and phenylalanine, the CDR3 comprises 12 residues. This entry keeps only the CDR3 DNA: 36 bases, framed from base 1. The germline V gene yields LGHNA for CDR1 and YNFKEQ for CDR2.

The chain uses TRBV4-2 and TRBJ1-1; no D segment can be confidently identified. The clonotype was recovered from an adult who received the AZD1222 COVID-19 vaccine. Here the sequenced sample was peripheral blood, taken 28 days after the second AZD1222 dose. The CDR3 here reads CASSQINTEAFF. In nucleotides, the sequence is TGTGCCAGCAGCCAAATAAACACTGAAGCTTTCTTT.